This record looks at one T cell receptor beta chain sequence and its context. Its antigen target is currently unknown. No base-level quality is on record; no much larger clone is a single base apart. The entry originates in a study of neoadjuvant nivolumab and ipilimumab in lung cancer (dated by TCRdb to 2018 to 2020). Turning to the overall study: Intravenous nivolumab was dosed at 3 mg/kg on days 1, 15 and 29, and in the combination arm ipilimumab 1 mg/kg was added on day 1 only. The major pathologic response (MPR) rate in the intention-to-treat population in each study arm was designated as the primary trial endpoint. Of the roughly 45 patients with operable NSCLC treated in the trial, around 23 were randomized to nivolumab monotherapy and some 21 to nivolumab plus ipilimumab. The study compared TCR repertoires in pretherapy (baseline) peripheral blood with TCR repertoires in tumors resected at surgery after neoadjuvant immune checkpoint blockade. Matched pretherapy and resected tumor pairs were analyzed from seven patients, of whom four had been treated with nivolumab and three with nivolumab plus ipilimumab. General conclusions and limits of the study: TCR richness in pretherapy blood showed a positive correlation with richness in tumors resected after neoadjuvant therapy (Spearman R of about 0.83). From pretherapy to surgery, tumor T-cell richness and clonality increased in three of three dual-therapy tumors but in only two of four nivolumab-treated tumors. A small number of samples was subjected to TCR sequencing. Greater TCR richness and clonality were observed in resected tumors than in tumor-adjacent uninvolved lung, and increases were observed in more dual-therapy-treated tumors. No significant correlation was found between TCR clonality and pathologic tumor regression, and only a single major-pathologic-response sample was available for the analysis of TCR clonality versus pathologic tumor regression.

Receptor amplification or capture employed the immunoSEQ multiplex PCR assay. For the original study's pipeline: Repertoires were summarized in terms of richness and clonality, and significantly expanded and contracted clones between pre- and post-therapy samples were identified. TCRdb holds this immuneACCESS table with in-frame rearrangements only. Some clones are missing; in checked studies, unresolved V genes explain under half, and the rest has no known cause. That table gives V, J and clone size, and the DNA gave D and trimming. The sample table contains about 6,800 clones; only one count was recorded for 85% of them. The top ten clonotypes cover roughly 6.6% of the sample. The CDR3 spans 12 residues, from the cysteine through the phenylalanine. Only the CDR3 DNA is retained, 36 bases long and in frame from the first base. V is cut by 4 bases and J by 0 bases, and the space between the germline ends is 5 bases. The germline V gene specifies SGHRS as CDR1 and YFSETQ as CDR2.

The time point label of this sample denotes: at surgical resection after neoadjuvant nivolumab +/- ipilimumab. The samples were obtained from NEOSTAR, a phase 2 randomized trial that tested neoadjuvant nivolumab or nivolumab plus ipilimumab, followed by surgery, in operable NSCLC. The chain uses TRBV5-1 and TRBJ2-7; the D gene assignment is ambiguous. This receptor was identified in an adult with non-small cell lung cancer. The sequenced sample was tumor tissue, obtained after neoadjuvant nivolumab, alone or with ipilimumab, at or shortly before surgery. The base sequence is TGCGCCAGCAGCGCGAACTCCTACGAGCAGTACTTC. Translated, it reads CASSANSYEQYF.